A selection of T cell receptor beta chains follows, all from one sample in a study of Graves' ophthalmopathy and Graves' hyperthyroidism. TCRdb independently ran MiXCR on the multiplex PCR reads; one entry per CDR3 protein. The sample holds 150,000 to 200,000 distinct CDR3 sequences; just under 40% are singletons and the top ten take less than 9.5%. The material sequenced was peripheral blood. These receptors originate from a man younger than 40 with Graves' ophthalmopathy. Both conserved end residues are part of each CDR3. A D gene is named only where the DNA matches it firmly. Size values are once, few and many counts, or a class for expanded clones, and some rows have none.

CDR3aa,CDR3nt,v_gene,len,d_gene,j_gene,abundance
CSARKGSTGELFF,TGCAGTGCTAGAAAGGGGTCAACCGGGGAGCTGTTTTTT,TRBV20-1,13,-,TRBJ2-2,many
CASSLVGQLDPLNSPLHF,TGTGCCAGCAGTTTGGTGGGACAGTTAGATCCACTCAATTCACCCCTCCACTTT,TRBV6-5,18,TRBD1,TRBJ1-6,many
CASRKDLNSPLHF,TGTGCCAGCCGGAAGGACCTTAATTCACCCCTCCACTTT,TRBV28,13,-,TRBJ1-6,medium-sized
CASSRSNEQYF,TGTGCCAGCAGTAGGTCAAACGAGCAGTACTTC,TRBV6-1,11,-,TRBJ2-7,-
CASSIGTSSAEQYF,TGTGCCAGCAGCATTGGGACTAGCAGTGCCGAGCAGTACTTC,TRBV7-2,14,TRBD2,TRBJ2-7,-
CASEIGHQPQHF,TGTGCCAGTGAGATAGGGCATCAGCCCCAGCATTTT,TRBV19,12,-,TRBJ1-5,many
CASSPHGQRNTGELFF,TGTGCCAGCAGCCCTCACGGACAGCGGAACACCGGGGAGCTGTTTTTT,TRBV12-3/TRBV12-4,16,-,TRBJ2-2,-
CASSSRQGGSQPQHF,TGTGCCAGCAGTTCTCGACAGGGAGGGTCTCAGCCCCAGCATTTT,TRBV12-3/TRBV12-4,15,TRBD1,TRBJ1-5,many
CASFGGSKETQYF,TGTGCCAGCTTTGGGGGGAGCAAAGAGACCCAGTACTTC,TRBV28,13,-,TRBJ2-5,many
CASSPRTWGQNTGELFF,TGTGCCAGCAGTCCCCGGACTTGGGGGCAAAACACCGGGGAGCTGTTTTTT,TRBV12-3/TRBV12-4,17,-,TRBJ2-2,many
CASSHRGLAGGPETQYF,TGTGCCAGCAGTCATAGGGGACTAGCGGGAGGGCCGGAGACCCAGTACTTC,TRBV12-3/TRBV12-4,17,TRBD2,TRBJ2-5,many
CASRTRGNGGNTGELFF,TGTGCCAGCAGGACCAGGGGGAACGGTGGGAACACCGGGGAGCTGTTTTTT,TRBV6-4,17,TRBD1,TRBJ2-2,many
CASSSRTSGETQYF,TGTGCCAGCAGCTCAAGGACTAGCGGGGAGACCCAGTACTTC,TRBV11-3,14,TRBD2,TRBJ2-5,-
CASSYSGGGYGYTF,TGTGCCAGCAGTTACTCCGGGGGCGGCTATGGCTACACCTTC,TRBV6-2/TRBV6-3,14,-,TRBJ1-2,-
CASSPRTGPHYEQYF,TGTGCCAGCAGCCCTCGGACAGGGCCTCACTACGAGCAGTACTTC,TRBV9,15,TRBD1,TRBJ2-7,-
CASNRDRANYGYTF,TGTGCCAGCAACCGCGACAGAGCTAACTATGGCTACACCTTC,TRBV6-5,14,-,TRBJ1-2,many
CASKRQEASGETQYF,TGTGCCAGCAAACGACAGGAAGCAAGCGGAGAGACCCAGTACTTC,TRBV28,15,-,TRBJ2-5,-
CASSVEVATTGELFF,TGTGCCAGCTCTGTGGAAGTAGCGACCACCGGGGAGCTGTTTTTT,TRBV2,15,-,TRBJ2-2,many
CASSYRPRRERGQTQYF,TGTGCCAGCAGTTACCGGCCGCGACGGGAGAGGGGACAGACCCAGTACTTC,TRBV6-5,17,-,TRBJ2-5,once
CASVTGTAQETQYF,TGTGCCAGCGTCACCGGGACAGCCCAAGAGACCCAGTACTTC,TRBV6-2/TRBV6-3,14,TRBD1,TRBJ2-5,few
CAISEQSFYNSPLHF,TGTGCCATCAGTGAACAGAGTTTCTATAATTCACCCCTCCACTTT,TRBV10-3,15,-,TRBJ1-6,once
CASSLGSLTTNEQFF,TGTGCCAGCAGCTTAGGTAGTCTGACCACCAATGAGCAGTTCTTC,TRBV7-2,15,-,TRBJ2-1,many
CASSYPGSPLHF,TGTGCCAGCAGTTACCCGGGCTCACCCCTCCACTTT,TRBV6-2/TRBV6-3,12,-,TRBJ1-6,-
CASTWTDLYGYTF,TGTGCCAGCACTTGGACAGACCTCTATGGCTACACCTTC,TRBV12-3/TRBV12-4,13,-,TRBJ1-2,few
CASSLGASGTYEQYF,TGTGCCAGCAGTTTAGGGGCTAGCGGGACCTACGAGCAGTACTTC,TRBV27,15,TRBD2,TRBJ2-7,once
CASSGAVGIQETQYF,TGTGCCAGCAGCGGCGCAGTTGGGATCCAAGAGACCCAGTACTTC,TRBV28,15,-,TRBJ2-5,many
CASSYSMGGTYYEQYF,TGTGCCAGCAGTTACTCGATGGGTGGGACCTACTACGAGCAGTACTTC,TRBV6-5,16,-,TRBJ2-7,-
CASSLVLLAGAETQYF,TGTGCCAGCAGTTTAGTTCTCCTAGCGGGAGCTGAGACCCAGTACTTC,TRBV28,16,TRBD2,TRBJ2-5,many